This TCR beta chain was observed in a study of cytomegalovirus exposure and HLA in healthy donors. General study points: Indistinguishable V segments such as TRBV6-2 and TRBV6-3 were excluded.

Researchers ran the PCR with 60 Vbeta and 13 Jbeta primers. Sequencing was performed with immunoSEQ multiplex PCR; in TCRdb, only in-frame clones are kept and a portion is missing. The sample shows 95,000 to 150,000 clones, 80% of them seen only once. CDR3 length: 11 residues. Germline V lookup: CDR1 GTSNPN, CDR2 SVGIG (reference sequence). V was shortened by 0 bases and J by 7 bases, with 6 bases between the two germline ends. About this clone: The target antigen is unknown.

The rearrangement joins TRBV30 to TRBJ1-2; D gene uncertain. Sequenced material: PBMCs. This TCR came from a man aged 30-40 years in good health and CMV-seropositive. The CDR3 protein is CAWSVAGGYTF. CDR3 in DNA: TGTGCCTGGAGTGTCGCAGGTGGCTACACCTTC.